These 14 T cell receptor beta chains were all obtained from the same sample, sequenced in a study of T cell changes during pregnancy in multiple sclerosis. Profiling relied on immunoSEQ multiplex PCR, and the TCRdb table lists in-frame clones only, not all of them. Altogether approximately 20,000 clones are present, approximately 81% being singletons, with the ten largest covering approximately 7.6%. The sample here was CD8+ T cells from peripheral blood mononuclear cells, taken before pregnancy. These receptors came from a female donor with multiple sclerosis, enrolled in a pregnancy study.

This chain connects TRBV7-6 to TRBJ1-1, with TRBD1 matching over 8 bases. CDR1 SGHVS and CDR2 FNYEAQ come from the germline V gene. The CDR3 is made up of 15 amino acids. Losses at the gene ends were 3 bases for V and 3 bases for J; bases not matched to a gene: 6. DNA for the CDR3: TGTGCCAGCAGCTTCCAGACAGGGGAATACACTGAAGCTTTCTTT. Protein sequence: CASSFQTGEYTEAFF.

J is TRBJ1-1 and V is TRBV10-1; 7 bases match TRBD1. The CDR3 is 14 amino acids. Trimming at V came to 0 bases and at J to 6 bases, leaving 4 bases not matched to a gene. The V gene's germline CDR1 is WNHNN and CDR2 SYGVQD (reference sequence). CDR3 amino acids: CASSESYRGPEAFF. The CDR3 DNA reads as TGCGCCAGCAGTGAGTCCTACAGGGGCCCTGAAGCTTTCTTT.

This sequence joins TRBV28 and TRBJ2-7, with D possibly TRBD2 on 5 matching bases. The CDR3 runs 15 residues. Between the trimmed V and J ends, which lost 6 bases and 6 bases, there was a span of 21 bases. Germline V gene data show CDR1 as MDHEN and CDR2 as SYDVKM. Here the CDR3 reads CASRNLRAGGTEQYF. CDR3 DNA sequence: TGTGCCAGCAGGAACTTGAGGGCAGGAGGCACCGAGCAGTACTTC.

This sequence joins TRBV5-1 and TRBJ2-2, with 13 bases that match TRBD2. After removal of 3 bases from V and 5 bases from J, the junction contained 10 bases not matched to a gene. CDR1 and CDR2 from the germline V gene are SGHRS and YFSETQ. This CDR3 is built from 18 residues. CDR3 protein: CASSSLLAGGPRTGELFF. Written as DNA, the CDR3 is TGCGCCAGCAGCTCCCTACTAGCGGGAGGGCCAAGGACCGGGGAGCTGTTTTTT. Together with reference TRBV5-1 and TRBJ2-2, the CDR3 gives the full variable domain: KAGVTQTPRYLIKTRGQQVTLSCSPISGHRSVSWYQQTPGQGLQFLFEYFSETQRNKGNFPGRFSGRQFSNSRSEMNVSTLELGDSALYLCASSSLLAGGPRTGELFFGEGSRLTVL.

J is TRBJ1-2 and V is TRBV29-1, with D tentatively TRBD1 (5 bases). This CDR3 is built from 11 residues. Germline-derived CDR1 and CDR2 are SQVTM and ANQGSEA. Deletions cut 4 bases from V and 7 bases from J, with 10 bases between. CDR3 protein: CSVVFRVGYTF. The CDR3 nucleotides are TGCAGCGTTGTATTCAGGGTTGGCTACACCTTC.

The gene calls are TRBV28 and TRBJ2-7; D is perhaps TRBD2 (5 bases). V was pared by 7 bases and J by 4 bases, with 23 bases between. Germline lookup yields CDR1 MDHEN and CDR2 SYDVKM. The CDR3 is 16 residues long. CDR3 bases: TGTGCCAGCACCAGCCCTGTCGAACTAGGGAATTACGAGCAGTACTTC. Its protein is CASTSPVELGNYEQYF. The variable domain in full, with the rest retrieved from reference TRBV28 and TRBJ2-7, is DVKVTQSSRYLVKRTGEKVFLECVQDMDHENMFWYRQDPGLGLRLIYFSYDVKMKEKGDIPEGYSVSREKKERFSLILESASTNQTSMYLCASTSPVELGNYEQYFGPGTRLTVT.

This chain links TRBV2 with TRBJ2-5; 9 positions agree with TRBD1. CDR1 SNHLY and CDR2 FYNNEI come from the germline V gene. With V trimmed by 0 bases and J by 3 bases, 2 bases remained unmatched. CDR3 length equals 15 residues. The CDR3 DNA sequence: TGTGCCAGCAGTGAAGCGCGGACAGGGGAAGAGACCCAGTACTTC. It translates to CASSEARTGEETQYF.

The V call is TRBV7-3, the J call TRBJ2-2; TRBD2 matches 10 bases. CDR1 SGHTA and CDR2 FQGTGA come from the germline V gene. V trimming: 5 bases; J trimming: 1 base; junction bases outside the gene matches: 13. The CDR3 has 19 residues. The CDR3: CASSQTSSGRGWNTGELFF. The CDR3, as DNA: TGTGCCAGCAGCCAAACGTCTAGCGGGAGAGGTTGGAACACCGGGGAGCTGTTTTTT.

The chain combines TRBV15 with TRBJ2-5; 8 bases are a match to TRBD1. The germline gives CDR1 LNHNV, CDR2 YYDKDF (reference sequence). The V and J ends lost 1 base and 5 bases, in that order; junction bases with no gene match: 6. This CDR3 region has 15 residues. The CDR3 here is CATSRVDRGMETQYF. The CDR3 bases are TGTGCCACCAGCAGAGTTGACAGGGGAATGGAGACCCAGTACTTC.

This sequence joins TRBV29-1 and TRBJ2-7; TRBD1 matches at 10 bases. Per the germline V gene, CDR1 is SQVTM and CDR2 is ANQGSEA. V trimming: 4 bases; J trimming: 3 bases; junction bases outside the gene matches: 6. The CDR3 totals 14 residues. The DNA for the CDR3 is TGCAGCGTTGGGGACAGGGGAGGGGGCTACGAGCAGTACTTC. Protein: CSVGDRGGGYEQYF.

The chain has TRBV21-1 and TRBJ2-3; the table gives TRBD2 as D, unverified against the DNA. TRBV21-1 is listed as a pseudogene. The CDR3 consists of 16 residues. In DNA form, the CDR3 reads TGTGCCAGCAGCAAAGTGGGGGGGGCAAGCCCAGATACGCAGTATTTT. This encodes CASSKVGGASPDTQYF.

This clone has just a few counts. The J gene is TRBJ2-1, the V gene TRBV7-2, with 8 positions matching TRBD2. The CDR3 is 14 residues long. V shed 5 bases and J 8 bases; nucleotides not matched to a gene: 8. Germline lookup yields CDR1 SGHTA and CDR2 FQGNSA. CDR3 amino acids: CASSPGTSIHEQFF. As DNA, the CDR3 is TGTGCCAGCAGCCCCGGGACTAGTATTCATGAGCAGTTCTTC.

V usage is TRBV27 and J usage is TRBJ2-3, with 13 bases matching TRBD2. The CDR3 has 16 residues. V lost 5 bases to trimming and J lost 5 bases; unmatched junction nucleotides: 7. The germline V gene has CDR1 MNHEY and CDR2 SMNVEV (reference sequence). CDR3 amino acids: CASSILLAGGIDTQYF. CDR3 sequence (DNA): TGTGCCAGCAGTATTCTACTAGCGGGAGGGATAGATACGCAGTATTTT.

A single count supports this clone. J is TRBJ2-1 and V is TRBV4-1; 14 bases line up with TRBD2. Germline trimming cut 0 bases from V and 6 bases from J; bases unmatched to any gene: 1. Germline V gene data show CDR1 as MGHRA and CDR2 as YSYEKL. There are 16 residues in the CDR3. For the CDR3, the DNA is TGCGCCAGCAGCCAAGAGGGACTAGCGGGAGCCAATGAGCAGTTCTTC. Translation gives CASSQEGLAGANEQFF.